This record covers a single TCR beta chain. Covering alpha and beta chains, TRAV- and TRBV-specific primers were used for the first-strand cDNA. PCR amplification of the TCRs was performed with Phusion for 20 to 25 PCR cycles, and it relied on a constant-region primer together with a V-primer adapter. TCRdb re-analysed the reads in MiXCR, keeping a single row per CDR3 protein. Seen here are about 80,000 distinct CDR3 sequences, over 15% observed once, and the top ten hold approximately 1.5%. This sample is part of a study of low-dose radiotherapy and immunotherapy resistance in tumors. Study details: A total of 6.5 Gy was given to Cohort 1 as 0.5 Gy per fraction every 2 weeks. Across 26 weeks, 13 Gy in total went to Cohort 2, delivered as 1 Gy per fraction every two weeks.

The CDR3 contains 13 residues. V was shortened by 3 bases and J by 6 bases, with 12 bases between the two germline ends. Germline values: CDR1 KGHSH, CDR2 LQKENI. Specified time point: after trial treatment. The sample's treatment: LDRT plus nivolumab, ipilimumab, low-dose cyclophosphamide and aspirin (RACIN trial). Donors were dosed with nivolumab and ipilimumab; they also received aspirin, low-dose cyclophosphamide and low-dose radiotherapy. This sequence was found in a male donor with prostate cancer. The source material was PBMCs, sampled after low-dose radiotherapy plus immunotherapy. The chain couples TRBV18 to TRBJ2-7, with D tentatively TRBD1 (6 bases). CDR3 nucleotide sequence: TGTGCCAGCTCACCTACAGGGATGGGCGAGCAGTACTTC. Its protein is CASSPTGMGEQYF.